This T cell receptor (beta chain) is from a study of cytomegalovirus exposure and HLA in healthy donors. Study information: Of all 398 donors who were genotyped, about 80% belonged to the Caucasian-associated ancestry cluster.

This CDR3 contains 16 residues. V dropped 3 bases and J dropped 3; count of bases not matched to a gene: 8. Germline loops: CDR1 SGDLS, CDR2 YYNGEE. Notes on the study in general: The authors confirmed in vitro that a few CMV-associated chains were specific for CMV antigens. Equally common other TCR beta chains were less clonally expanded than HLA-associated ones, a later analysis found. Investigators reported 150 to 200 TCR beta chains as tied to cytomegalovirus.

PCR used 60 Vbeta primers and 13 Jbeta primers. Sequencing was performed with immunoSEQ multiplex PCR; in TCRdb, only in-frame clones are kept and a portion is missing. This table holds over 200,000 clones, approximately 87% found once. Notes on this clone: Its antigen is undetermined.

The sample comprised PBMCs. The J gene is TRBJ2-7, the V gene TRBV9, with 11 positions matching TRBD2. This sequence was found in a human donor in good health. The chain's CDR3 is CASSATGTSGYYEQYF. The DNA of the CDR3 is TGTGCCAGCAGCGCAACCGGGACTAGCGGTTACTACGAGCAGTACTTC.